These 15 T cell receptor beta chains originate from one sample sequenced in a study of blood T cell repertoires in COVID-19. Libraries were prepared by immunoSEQ multiplex PCR; TCRdb keeps only in-frame clonotypes and omits some of them. The sample yields about 280,000 clones, approximately 86% seen once. Sample: peripheral blood. The origin of the receptors is a woman in her 70s with COVID-19, enrolled during active disease.

The chain links TRBV29-1 to TRBJ1-2; D remains unclear. The V end lost 6 bases, the J end lost 3 bases, and 14 bases lay between the germline ends. Germline V gives CDR1 SQVTM, CDR2 ANQGSEA. The CDR3 has 13 amino acids. DNA for the CDR3: TGCAGCGTACCAAACCGGGGAGACTATGGCTACACCTTC. It encodes CSVPNRGDYGYTF. The full variable domain, rest sourced from reference TRBV29-1 and TRBJ1-2, is SAVISQKPSRDICQRGTSLTIQCQVDSQVTMMFWYRQQPGQSLTLIATANQGSEATYESGFVIDKFPISRPNLTFSTLTVSNMSPEDSSIYLCSVPNRGDYGYTFGSGTRLTVV.

The V and J genes are TRBV24-1 and TRBJ2-5, with D perhaps matching TRBD2 (6 bases). Per germline, CDR1 KGHDR and CDR2 SFDVKD. This CDR3 comprises 14 residues. Trimming pared 4 bases from V and 1 base from J, leaving 9 bases between. CDR3 sequence reads: CATSDRDSQETQYF. CDR3 nucleotides: TGTGCCACCAGTGACCGGGACTCCCAAGAGACCCAGTACTTC.

This sequence joins TRBV3-1 (or the pseudogene TRBV3-2) and TRBJ1-1; 10 bases line up with TRBD1. Looked up from germline, CDR1 is LGHDT and CDR2 is YNNKEL (reference sequence). This CDR3 spans 15 amino acids. Trimming at V came to 4 bases and at J to 3 bases, leaving 5 bases not matched to a gene. The CDR3 nucleotides are TGTGCCAGCAGCCCGACGGACAGGGGGTACACTGAAGCTTTCTTT. It specifies CASSPTDRGYTEAFF.

The CDR3 spells CASSPSTESYTF. The CDR3 coding sequence is TGTGCCAGCAGCCCCTCGACAGAGAGCTACACCTTC. V gene TRBV7-2 combines with J gene TRBJ1-2, with a tentative D call TRBD1 (5 bases). CDR1 SGHTA and CDR2 FQGNSA come from the germline V gene. V gave up 5 bases and J gave up 9 bases, with 13 bases separating them. The CDR3 spans 12 residues.

CDR3 loop: CASSTAPLRQGYQPQHF. DNA for the CDR3: TGTGCCAGTAGTACCGCTCCCCTTCGACAGGGTTATCAGCCCCAGCATTTT. This chain links TRBV19 with TRBJ1-5, with 7 bases fitting TRBD1. V gave up 4 bases and J gave up 5 bases; unmatched junction bases: 14. The CDR3 has 17 amino acids. The germline V gene encodes CDR1 LNHDA and CDR2 SQIVND (reference sequence). Together with reference TRBV19 and TRBJ1-5, the CDR3 gives the full variable domain: DGGITQSPKYLFRKEGQNVTLSCEQNLNHDAMYWYRQDPGQGLRLIYYSQIVNDFQKGDIAEGYSVSREKKESFPLTVTSAQKNPTAFYLCASSTAPLRQGYQPQHFGDGTRLSIL.

The chain recombines TRBV9 with TRBJ2-3, with a tentative D call TRBD1 (6 bases). This CDR3 spans 14 amino acids. Germline V gene data show CDR1 as SGDLS and CDR2 as YYNGEE. Trimming removed 8 bases at V and 3 bases at J, with 16 bases between. The CDR3 DNA reads as TGTGCCAGTGCAACAGGGTGGCTAACAGATACGCAGTATTTT. Translated, it gives CASATGWLTDTQYF.

The chain has TRBV28 and TRBJ1-5; 8 bases align to TRBD1. Per the germline V gene, CDR1 is MDHEN and CDR2 is SYDVKM. The V segment lost 8 bases and the J segment 6 bases; nucleotides outside the gene matches: 6. The length of the CDR3 is 13 residues. The CDR3 sequence: CASQTGGGQPQHF. CDR3 sequence (DNA): TGTGCCAGCCAAACAGGGGGGGGTCAGCCCCAGCATTTT.

This chain connects TRBV29-1 to TRBJ2-1; 8 bases line up with TRBD1. The length of the CDR3 is 14 residues. V was pared by 7 bases and J by 7 bases, with 12 bases of the junction left unmatched. Per the germline V gene, CDR1 is SQVTM and CDR2 is ANQGSEA. Here the CDR3 reads CSGFRWDRQNEQFF. In nucleotides, the CDR3 is TGCAGCGGCTTCAGGTGGGACAGGCAGAATGAGCAGTTCTTC.

J is TRBJ2-5 and V is TRBV9; TRBD2 agrees at 7 bases. This CDR3 contains 14 residues. Per the germline V gene, CDR1 is SGDLS and CDR2 is YYNGEE. The junction had 6 bases not matched to a gene; V was cut back by 2 bases and J by 5 bases. The CDR3 coding sequence is TGTGCCAGCAGCGTCGGTGTCGGGAGGGAGACCCAGTACTTC. It specifies CASSVGVGRETQYF. The variable domain in full, completed from reference TRBV9 and TRBJ2-5, reads DSGVTQTPKHLITATGQRVTLRCSPRSGDLSVYWYQQSLDQGLQFLIQYYNGEERAKGNILERFSAQQFPDLHSELNLSSLELGDSALYFCASSVGVGRETQYFGPGTRLLVL.

The chain uses TRBV27 and TRBJ1-1; D unclear. The germline V gene encodes CDR1 MNHEY and CDR2 SMNVEV (reference sequence). Trimming took 1 base from V and 1 from J, leaving 16 bases between them. The CDR3 sequence is 17 residues long. The CDR3: CASSLLREGAGNTEAFF. CDR3 sequence (DNA): TGTGCCAGCAGTTTATTAAGGGAGGGCGCAGGGAACACTGAAGCTTTCTTT.

This clone was seen a few times. The CDR3 spells CASSAQPGQGENTEAFF. DNA for the CDR3: TGTGCCAGCAGTGCGCAACCGGGACAGGGGGAGAACACTGAAGCTTTCTTT. The genes are TRBV25-1 and TRBJ1-1; TRBD1 matches at 11 bases. Germline V CDR1 and CDR2: MGHDK, SYGVNS. After removal of 4 bases from V and 1 base from J, the junction contained 8 bases not matched to a gene. This CDR3 is built from 17 residues.

This chain joins TRBV2 and TRBJ2-7; 11 bases fit TRBD2. This CDR3 spans 15 amino acids. Unmatched junction bases numbered 7, after V lost 5 bases and J lost 4 bases. Germline CDR1 and CDR2: SNHLY and FYNNEI. The CDR3 protein is CASSFSGGAGYEQYF. The CDR3 DNA follows: TGTGCCAGCAGTTTTAGCGGGGGGGCCGGTTACGAGCAGTACTTC.

The rearrangement joins TRBV6-2 or TRBV6-3 to TRBJ1-1; 8 bases fit TRBD1. V lost 3 bases to trimming and J lost 4 bases; unmatched junction nucleotides: 7. The CDR3 spans 15 residues. CDR1 MNHEY and CDR2 SVGEGT come from the germline V gene. CDR3 DNA: TGTGCCAGCAGTTATCCACAGGGGGTCGGCACTGAAGCTTTCTTT. It is translated as CASSYPQGVGTEAFF.

This clone is a singleton in its sample. V gene TRBV6-6 combines with J gene TRBJ1-2, with TRBD1 as a possible D gene (6 bases). Between the trimmed V and J ends, which lost 8 bases and 4 bases, there was a span of 11 bases. Germline values: CDR1 MNHNY, CDR2 SVGAGI (reference sequence). CDR3 length equals 12 residues. The CDR3 nucleotides read TGTGCCAGCTTTGGACAGCGCTATGGCTACACCTTC. This encodes CASFGQRYGYTF.

J is TRBJ2-7 and V is TRBV5-1, with D possibly TRBD2 on 6 matching bases. Trimming pared 2 bases from V and 0 bases from J, leaving 12 bases between. CDR3 length equals 15 residues. The V gene's germline CDR1 is SGHRS and CDR2 YFSETQ. CDR3 in DNA: TGCGCCAGCAGCTTCGGAGGGTTAGGCTCCTACGAGCAGTACTTC. Its translation is CASSFGGLGSYEQYF.